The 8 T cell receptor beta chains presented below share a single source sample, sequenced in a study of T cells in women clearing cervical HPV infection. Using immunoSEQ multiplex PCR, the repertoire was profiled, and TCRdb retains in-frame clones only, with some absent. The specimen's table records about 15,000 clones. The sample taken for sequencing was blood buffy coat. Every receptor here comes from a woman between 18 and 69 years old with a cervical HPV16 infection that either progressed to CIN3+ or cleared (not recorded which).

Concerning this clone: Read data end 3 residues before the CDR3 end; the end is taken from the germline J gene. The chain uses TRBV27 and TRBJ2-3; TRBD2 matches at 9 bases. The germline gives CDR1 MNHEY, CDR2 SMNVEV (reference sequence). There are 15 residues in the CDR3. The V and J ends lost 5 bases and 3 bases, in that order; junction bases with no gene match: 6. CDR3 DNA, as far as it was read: TGTGCCAGCAGTCCCGTTGCGGGGGGGACAGATACG. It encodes CASSPVAGGTDT. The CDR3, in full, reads CASSPVAGGTDTQYF.

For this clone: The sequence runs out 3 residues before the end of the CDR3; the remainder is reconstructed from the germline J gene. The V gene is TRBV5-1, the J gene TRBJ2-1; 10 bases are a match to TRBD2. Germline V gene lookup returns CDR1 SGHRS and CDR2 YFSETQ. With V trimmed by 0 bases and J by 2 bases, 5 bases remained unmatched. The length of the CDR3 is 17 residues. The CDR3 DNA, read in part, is TGCGCCAGCAGCTTGGACACTAGCGGGACCACCTACAATGAG. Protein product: CASSLDTSGTTYNE. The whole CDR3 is CASSLDTSGTTYNEQFF.

Partial CDR3 DNA: TGCGCCAGCAGCTTGGAAGGGACAGGGTGGCGTGAAAAA. Amino acids: CASSLEGTGWREK. The CDR3 as a whole reads CASSLEGTGWREKLFF. This sequence joins TRBV5-1 and TRBJ1-4; TRBD1 aligns across 9 bases. The CDR3 is cut off 3 residues early in the read; its end comes from the germline J gene. The V and J ends lost 0 bases and 7 bases, in that order; junction bases with no gene match: 7. Germline values: CDR1 SGHRS, CDR2 YFSETQ. The CDR3 runs to 16 residues.

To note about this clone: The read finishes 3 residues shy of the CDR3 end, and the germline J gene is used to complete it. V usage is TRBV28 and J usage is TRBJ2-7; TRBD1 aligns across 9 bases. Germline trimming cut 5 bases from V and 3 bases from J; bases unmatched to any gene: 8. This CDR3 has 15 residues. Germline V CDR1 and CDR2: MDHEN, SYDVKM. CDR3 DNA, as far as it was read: TGTGCCAGCAGTCCGCCGTTGGGACAGGGCTACGAG. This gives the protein CASSPPLGQGYE. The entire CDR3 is CASSPPLGQGYEQYF.

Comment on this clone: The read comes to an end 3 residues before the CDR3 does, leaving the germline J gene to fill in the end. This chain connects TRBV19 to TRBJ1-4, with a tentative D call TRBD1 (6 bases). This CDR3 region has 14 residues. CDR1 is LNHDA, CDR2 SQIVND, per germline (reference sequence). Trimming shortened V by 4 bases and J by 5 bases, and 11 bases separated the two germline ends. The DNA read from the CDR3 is TGTGCCAGTAGTAAGGGACAAGGGAATGAAAAA. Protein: CASSKGQGNEK. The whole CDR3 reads CASSKGQGNEKLFF.

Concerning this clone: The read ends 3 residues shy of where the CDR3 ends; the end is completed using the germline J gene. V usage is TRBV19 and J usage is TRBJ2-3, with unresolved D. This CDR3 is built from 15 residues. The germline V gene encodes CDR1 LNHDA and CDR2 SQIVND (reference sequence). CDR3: CASSILEDSNQPQYF. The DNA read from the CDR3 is TGTGCCAGTAGTATACTAGAAGATAGCAATCAGCCG.

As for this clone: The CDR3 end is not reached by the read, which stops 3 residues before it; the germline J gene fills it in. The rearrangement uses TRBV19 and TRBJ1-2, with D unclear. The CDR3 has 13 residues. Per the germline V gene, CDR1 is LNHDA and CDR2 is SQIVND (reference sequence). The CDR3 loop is CASSIEAGYDYTF. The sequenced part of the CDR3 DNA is TGTGCCAGTAGTATTGAGGCAGGCTACGAC.

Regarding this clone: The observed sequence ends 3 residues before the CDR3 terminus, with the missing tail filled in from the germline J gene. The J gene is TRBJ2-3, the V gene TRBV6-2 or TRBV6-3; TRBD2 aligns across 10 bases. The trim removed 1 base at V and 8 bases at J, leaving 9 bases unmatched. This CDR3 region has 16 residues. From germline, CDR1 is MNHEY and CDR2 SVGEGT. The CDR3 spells CASSYLASGGSGTQYF. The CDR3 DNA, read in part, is TGTGCCAGCAGTTACTTGGCTAGCGGGGGTTCGGGTACG.